Included here is one TCR beta chain sequence, with context. This record comes from a study of patients and donors after allogeneic stem cell transplantation. The CDR3 length is 12 residues. V lost 3 bases, J lost 3 bases, and 9 bases lay in between. From germline, CDR1 is DFQATT and CDR2 SNEGSKA (reference sequence). TCRdb recomputed calls from the RT-PCR reads with MiXCR, one row per CDR3 protein. This table holds about 12,000 distinct CDR3 sequences, roughly 24% found once. Source material: blood, either unsorted or a sorted T cell fraction (not recorded which). The rearrangement links TRBV20-1 to TRBJ2-7; D is unresolved. The receptor's source is a human donor who was either an allogeneic HSCT recipient or a stem cell or donor lymphocyte infusion donor (not recorded which). It is not recorded whose cells these are; they may come from a transplant donor. In DNA form, the CDR3 reads TGCAGTGCTAGGGACCGAGGCTACGAGCAGTACTTC. Its protein product is CSARDRGYEQYF.